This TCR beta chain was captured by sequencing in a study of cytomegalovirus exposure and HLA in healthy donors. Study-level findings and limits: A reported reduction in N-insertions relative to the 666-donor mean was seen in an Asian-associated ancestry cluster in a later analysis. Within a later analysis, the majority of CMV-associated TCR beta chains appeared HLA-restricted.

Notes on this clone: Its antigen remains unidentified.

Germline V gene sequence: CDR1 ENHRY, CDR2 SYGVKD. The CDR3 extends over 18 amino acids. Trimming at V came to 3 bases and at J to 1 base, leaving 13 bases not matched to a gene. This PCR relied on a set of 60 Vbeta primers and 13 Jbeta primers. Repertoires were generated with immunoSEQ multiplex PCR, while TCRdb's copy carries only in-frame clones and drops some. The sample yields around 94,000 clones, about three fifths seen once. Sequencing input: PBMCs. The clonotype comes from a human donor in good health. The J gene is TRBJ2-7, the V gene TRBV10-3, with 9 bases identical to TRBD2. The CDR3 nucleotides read TGTGCCATCAGTGACAGGGGGACTAGCTCCTTGATATCCTACGAGCAGTACTTC. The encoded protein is CAISDRGTSSLISYEQYF.